The T cell receptor beta chain under discussion was sequenced for a study of shared clonotypes between healthy human individuals. On the study more broadly: Plates per donor: three CD4 naive, three CD4 memory, two CD8 naive, one CD8 memory.

A note on this clone: Distinct nucleotide sequences in the sample also encode this CDR3.

Germline CDR1 reads MDHEN; CDR2 reads SYDVKM. CDR3 length equals 11 residues. V lost 6 bases, J lost 4 bases, and 7 bases lay in between. Adult donors, all healthy and HIV-negative, had no recent acute infections or vaccinations. Data came from immunoSEQ multiplex PCR; TCRdb stores just in-frame clones and leaves some out. Of a few million clones in the sample, roughly 93% were seen once. This receptor was identified in a man aged 18 to 35 in good health. Some clones in this sample may be carry-over from other donors' samples. This sequence joins TRBV28 and TRBJ2-7; D uncertain. Sequencing was carried out using naive CD4+ T cells from PBMCs. The subset denotes: CD45RA+ positively selected. The CDR3 here is CASSRGYEQYF. For the CDR3, the DNA is TGTGCCAGCAGCCGTGGGTACGAGCAGTACTTC.